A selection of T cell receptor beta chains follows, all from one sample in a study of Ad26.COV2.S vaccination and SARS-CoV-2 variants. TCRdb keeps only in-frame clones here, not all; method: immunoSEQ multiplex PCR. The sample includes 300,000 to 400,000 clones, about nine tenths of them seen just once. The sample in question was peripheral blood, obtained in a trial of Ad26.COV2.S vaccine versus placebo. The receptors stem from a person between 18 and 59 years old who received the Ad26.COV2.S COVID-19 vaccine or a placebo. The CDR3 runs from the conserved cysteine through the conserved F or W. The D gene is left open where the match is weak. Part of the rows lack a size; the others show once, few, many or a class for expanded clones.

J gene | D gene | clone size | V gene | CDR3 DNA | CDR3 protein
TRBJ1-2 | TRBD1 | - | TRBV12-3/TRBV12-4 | TGTGCCAGCAGTCTACCGGACAGGCGGGGCTACACCTTC | CASSLPDRRGYTF
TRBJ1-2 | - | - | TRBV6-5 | TGTGCCAGCAGGGGAACAGGTTATAACTATGGCTACACCTTC | CASRGTGYNYGYTF
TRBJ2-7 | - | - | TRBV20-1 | TGCAGTGGGCTAGGAAGATACGAGCAGTACTTC | CSGLGRYEQYF
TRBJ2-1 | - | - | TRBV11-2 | TGTGCCAGCAGCGACGACTCCCCTGCCTACAATGAGCAGTTCTTC | CASSDDSPAYNEQFF
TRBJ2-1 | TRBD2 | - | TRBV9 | TGTGCCAGCAGCCCCTCGGGGGGGGGCCGAAGGGGTGAGCAGTTCTTC | CASSPSGGGRRGEQFF
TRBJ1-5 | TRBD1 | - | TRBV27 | TGTGCCAGCAGTTTAGAGGGGGCGCGAGCTGTGTGG | CASSLEGARAVW
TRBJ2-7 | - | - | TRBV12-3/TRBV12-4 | TGTGCCAGCAGTCCAACACTCTACGAGCAGTACTTC | CASSPTLYEQYF
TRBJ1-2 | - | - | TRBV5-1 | TGCGCCAGCAGCGCGGACAGCGAGGTCTATGGCTACACCTTC | CASSADSEVYGYTF
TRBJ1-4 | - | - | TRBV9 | TGTGCCAGCAGCCCGGAGCAGGGGATTTGGGAAAAACTGTTTTTT | CASSPEQGIWEKLFF
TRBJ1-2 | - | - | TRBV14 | TGTGCCAGCAGCCAAGTCTTCGGTGGGGTCGGTGTTGGCTACACCTTC | CASSQVFGGVGVGYTF
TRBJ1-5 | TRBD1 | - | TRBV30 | TGTGCCTGGAGTGTACCCACCACAGGGGGGTTACAGCCCCAGCATTTT | CAWSVPTTGGLQPQHF
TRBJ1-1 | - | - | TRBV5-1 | TGCGCCAGCAGCTCGGAGAACACTGAAGCTTTCTTT | CASSSENTEAFF
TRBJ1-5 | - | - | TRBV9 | TGTGCCAGCAGCGTAGATTCAGGGAACCATCAGCCCCAGCATTTT | CASSVDSGNHQPQHF
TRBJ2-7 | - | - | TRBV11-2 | TGTGCCAGCAGCTTAGACGCAGGCGCCTACGAGCAGTACTTC | CASSLDAGAYEQYF
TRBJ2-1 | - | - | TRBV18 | TGTGCCAGCTCAATTACGGACCCGAATGAGCAGTTCTTC | CASSITDPNEQFF
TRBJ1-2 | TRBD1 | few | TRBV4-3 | TGCGCCAGCAGCCAACCGGGACAGGGGTACTATGGCTACACCTTC | CASSQPGQGYYGYTF
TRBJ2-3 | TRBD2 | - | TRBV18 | TGTGCCAGCTCGCCGGGACTAGCGGGGGGGTACGGCACAGATACGCAGTATTTT | CASSPGLAGGYGTDTQYF
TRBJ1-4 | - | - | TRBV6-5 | TGTGCCAGCACCAGGGACGGCAACTTCATTGAAAAACTGTTTTTT | CASTRDGNFIEKLFF
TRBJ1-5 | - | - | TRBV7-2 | TGTGCCAGCAGCCCCGACTGGACCAATCAGCCCCAGCATTTT | CASSPDWTNQPQHF
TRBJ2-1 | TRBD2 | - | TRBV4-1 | TGCGCCAGCAGCCAAGTAGCGGGAACGTCCTACAATGAGCAGTTCTTC | CASSQVAGTSYNEQFF
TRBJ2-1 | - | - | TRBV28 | TGTGCCAGCAGGGGGCCGGAGCGGGCCAATGAGCAGTTCTTC | CASRGPERANEQFF
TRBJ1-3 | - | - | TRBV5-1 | TGCGCCAGCAGCCCTCGAACAGGAGCTACTTCTGGAAACACCATATATTTT | CASSPRTGATSGNTIYF
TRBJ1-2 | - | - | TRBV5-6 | TGTGCCAGCAGCTTGGGCGTGGACGGCTACACCTTC | CASSLGVDGYTF
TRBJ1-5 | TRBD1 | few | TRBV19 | TGTGCCACCAACCCCGGGACAGACAATCAGCCCCAGCATTTT | CATNPGTDNQPQHF
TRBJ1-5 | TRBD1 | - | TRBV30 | TGTGCCTGGAGTCGGGGGACAGTATATAATCAGCCCCAGCATTTT | CAWSRGTVYNQPQHF
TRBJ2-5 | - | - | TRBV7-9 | TGTGCCAGCAGCTTAGGGCCTCAAGAGACCCAGTACTTC | CASSLGPQETQYF
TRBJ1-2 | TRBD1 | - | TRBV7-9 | TGTGCCAGCAGCTTGGGACAGGGGGACTATGGCTACACCTTC | CASSLGQGDYGYTF
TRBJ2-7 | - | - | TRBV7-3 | TGTGCCAGCAGCTTAAGCGGGACGGGTTACTACGAGCAGTACTTC | CASSLSGTGYYEQYF
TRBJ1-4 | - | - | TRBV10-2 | TGCGCCAGCAGTGAGGGGGCGGCAACTAATGAAAAACTGTTTTTT | CASSEGAATNEKLFF
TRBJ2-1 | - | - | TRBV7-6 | TGTGCCAGCAGCGGAGGCGGGGGCTCTTACAATGAGCAGTTCTTC | CASSGGGGSYNEQFF
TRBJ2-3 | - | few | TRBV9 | TGTGCCAGCAGCGTAGGAGGAGTTAGCACAGATACGCAGTATTTT | CASSVGGVSTDTQYF
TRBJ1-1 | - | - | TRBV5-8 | TGTGCCAGCAGCTTCCGGGACAACGGAAGAACAACTGAAGCTTTCTTT | CASSFRDNGRTTEAFF
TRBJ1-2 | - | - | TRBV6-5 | TGTGCCAGCAGCGACGCGGGGAGTAACTATGGCTACACCTTC | CASSDAGSNYGYTF
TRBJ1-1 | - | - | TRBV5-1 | TGCGCCAGCAGCTTGGTTGGTCTAGGGGTAGACACTGAAGCTTTCTTT | CASSLVGLGVDTEAFF
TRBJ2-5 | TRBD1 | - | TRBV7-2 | TGTGCCAGCATGAGGGGACAGGGGGAGACCCAGTACTTC | CASMRGQGETQYF
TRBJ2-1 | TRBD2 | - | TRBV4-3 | TGCGCCAGCAGCCAAGATCGAGCGGGAGGGTTCTACAATGAGCAGTTCTTC | CASSQDRAGGFYNEQFF
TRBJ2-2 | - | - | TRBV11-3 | TGTGCCAGCAGCTTAGTTACTCCCCCGGCCGGGGAGCTGTTTTTT | CASSLVTPPAGELFF
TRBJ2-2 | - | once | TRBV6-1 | TGTGCCAGCAGTGAAGGAGAGTCCGGGGAGCTGTTTTTT | CASSEGESGELFF
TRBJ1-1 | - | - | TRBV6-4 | TGTGCCAGCAGGGCACTAGGGGGTACTGAAGCTTTCTTT | CASRALGGTEAFF
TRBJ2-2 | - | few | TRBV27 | TGTGCCAGCAATAAGGGTAACACCGGGGAGCTGTTTTTT | CASNKGNTGELFF
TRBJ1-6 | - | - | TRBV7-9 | TGTGCCAGCAGCTTATTGCAGGGGAATAATTCACCCCTCCACTTT | CASSLLQGNNSPLHF
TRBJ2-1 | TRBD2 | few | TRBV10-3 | TGTGCCCTAGGGACTAGCTCAAATGAGCAGTTCTTC | CALGTSSNEQFF
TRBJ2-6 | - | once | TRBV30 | TGTGCCTGGAGTGCATACCCACCCGGGACTGTTGGGGCCAACGTCCTGACTTTC | CAWSAYPPGTVGANVLTF
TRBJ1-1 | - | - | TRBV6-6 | TGTGCCACTGAGGGGGGGCTCGGCACTGAAGCTTTCTTT | CATEGGLGTEAFF
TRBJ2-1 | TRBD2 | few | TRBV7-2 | TGTGCCAGCAGCGCGGGAGGGTTGGGATACAATGAGCAGTTCTTC | CASSAGGLGYNEQFF
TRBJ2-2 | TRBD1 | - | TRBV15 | TGTGCCACCAGCAGGGACAGGGCGAACACCGGGGAGCTGTTTTTT | CATSRDRANTGELFF
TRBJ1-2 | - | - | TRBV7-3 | TGTGCCAGCAGCTTAACAGACTACTATGGCTACACCTTC | CASSLTDYYGYTF
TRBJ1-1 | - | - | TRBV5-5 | TGTGCCAGCAGCTGGGGGGGACTGAACACTGAAGCTTTCTTT | CASSWGGLNTEAFF
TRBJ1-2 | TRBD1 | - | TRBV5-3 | TGTGCCAGAAAGGGGGCCAGGGACAATGGCTACACCTTC | CARKGARDNGYTF
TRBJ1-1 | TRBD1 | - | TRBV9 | TGTGCCAGCAGCGTAGGGGGGACAGGGGGCATCGGCACTGAAGCTTTCTTT | CASSVGGTGGIGTEAFF
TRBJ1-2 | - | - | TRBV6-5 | TGTGCCAGCAGTTACATGGCGGACTATGGCTACACCTTC | CASSYMADYGYTF
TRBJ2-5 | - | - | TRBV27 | TGTGCCAGCAGTTTGTTAGCGGAAGAGACCCAGTACTTC | CASSLLAEETQYF
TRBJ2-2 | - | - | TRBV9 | TGTGCCAGCACCGCGCACGGGTTGGACACCGGGGAGCTGTTTTTT | CASTAHGLDTGELFF
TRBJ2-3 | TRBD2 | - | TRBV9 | TGTGCCAGCAGCGTCTGGACTAGCGGGGGCACAGATACGCAGTATTTT | CASSVWTSGGTDTQYF
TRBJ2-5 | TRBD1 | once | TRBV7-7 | TGTGCTAGCAGCCAAGACAGGGGCCAAGAGACCCAGTACTTC | CASSQDRGQETQYF
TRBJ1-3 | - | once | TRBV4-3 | TGCGCCAGCAGCCAAGCAGGGGGAAACACCATATATTTT | CASSQAGGNTIYF
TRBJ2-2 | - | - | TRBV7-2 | TGTGCCAGCAGCTTAGAACGCGTGACAGGGAACACCGGGGAGCTGTTTTTT | CASSLERVTGNTGELFF
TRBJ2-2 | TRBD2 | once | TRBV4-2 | TGTGCCAGCAGCCAAGGATCCCCGCTAGCGGGGGGAGGTACCGGGGAGCTGTTTTTT | CASSQGSPLAGGGTGELFF